Listed here are 21 T cell receptor beta chains from one sample, sequenced in a study of tumor and adjacent non-tumor tissue in lung cancer. A modified ARM-PCR protocol with three rounds of nested PCR amplified TCRbeta. TCRdb reprocessed the multiplex PCR reads with MiXCR, giving one entry per CDR3 protein. This repertoire shows 120,000 or so distinct CDR3 sequences, about 66% found once; its top ten account for 9.5% to 15%. RNA was extracted from bulk tissue without any cell sorting. The sample taken for sequencing was lung tumor tissue. The receptors here all came from a man between 25 and 39 years old with non-small cell lung cancer.

About this clonotype: At one boundary the junction diverges from the germline segment, which might be a read error. This chain connects TRBV7-8 to TRBJ2-5; TRBD2 might be the D (9 bases). CDR1 is SGHVS, CDR2 FQNEAQ, per germline. There are 18 residues in the CDR3. CDR3 residues: CASSPRGLSSGVQETQYF. The DNA of the CDR3 is TGTGCCAGCAGCCCCAGGGGGCTGTCTAGCGGGGTTCAAGAGACCCAGTATTTC.

The rearrangement joins TRBV20-1 to TRBJ1-1, with no clear D. The V gene's germline CDR1 is DFQATT and CDR2 SNEGSKA (reference sequence). The V end lost 6 bases, the J end lost 5 bases, and 13 bases lay between the germline ends. The length of the CDR3 is 12 residues. The CDR3 loop is CSARRGVTEAFF. The CDR3 region has the DNA TGCAGTGCCCGACGGGGAGTGACTGAAGCTTTCTTT.

The gene calls are TRBV20-1 and TRBJ1-2, with D unresolved. The V end was cut by 5 bases, the J end by 4 bases, with 17 bases between. CDR3 length: 14 residues. The germline gives CDR1 DFQATT, CDR2 SNEGSKA (reference sequence). The CDR3 here is CSALLLGGGYGYTF. The CDR3 DNA follows: TGCAGTGCTCTTCTACTGGGAGGCGGCTATGGCTACACCTTC.

This clonotype appeared a few times. The genes are TRBV7-9 and TRBJ1-4, with a possible D match to TRBD1 (5 bases). The V gene lost 8 bases and the J gene lost 3 bases, with 13 bases spanning the gap. CDR1 and CDR2 from the germline V gene are SEHNR and FQNEAQ (reference sequence). The CDR3 has 14 amino acids. CDR3 DNA: TGTGCCAGCGCCAGGGCTGGAGCTAATGAAAAACTGTTTTTT. Its translation is CASARAGANEKLFF.

As for this clonotype: With a much larger clone just one base away, this may be a read error. V usage is TRBV12-3 or TRBV12-4 and J usage is TRBJ2-7, with 12 positions matching TRBD2. The junction had 9 bases not matched to a gene; V was cut back by 5 bases and J by 7 bases. There are 15 residues in the CDR3. DNA of the CDR3: TGTGCCAGCAGTGGCCTAGCGGGGGGGCAAGTTGAGCAGTACTTC. Its translation is CASSGLAGGQVEQYF.

Details on this clonotype: A much larger clone differs from this one at a single base, so this may be a read error. V and J are TRBV29-1 and TRBJ1-1; no definite D call. CDR1 SQVTM and CDR2 ANQGSEA come from the germline V gene. The CDR3 extends over 12 amino acids. The chain's CDR3 is CSVARTGTEASF. The CDR3 nucleotides are TGCAGCGTTGCTCGGACGGGAACTGAAGCTTCCTTT.

About this clonotype itself: A much bigger clone sits one base away, suggesting this may be a read error. V is TRBV12-3 or TRBV12-4 and J is TRBJ2-3; maybe TRBD1 (6 bases). V lost 8 bases and J 7 bases, leaving 16 bases between the germline ends. This CDR3 is 13 amino acids long. The CDR3 is CASRAGAANTQYF. CDR3 DNA sequence: TGTGCCAGCCGAGCAGGGGCTGCAAATACGCAGTATTTT.

This clonotype has just a few counts. A much larger clone lies one base from this, so it may be a read error. The J gene is TRBJ2-7, the V gene TRBV11-1; D remains unclear. Germline V gene lookup returns CDR1 SGHAT and CDR2 FQDESV (reference sequence). The CDR3 contains 15 residues. CDR3 nucleotides: TGTGTCAGCAGCTCCGCGGCAGATCCCTCCTACGAGCAGTACTTC. This sequence encodes CVSSSAADPSYEQYF.

This chain uses TRBV5-5 with TRBJ2-3, with TRBD2 as a possible D gene (5 bases). Trimming cost V 7 bases and J 0 bases, with 24 bases left between them. Germline CDR1 is SGHKS and CDR2 is YYEKEE (reference sequence). The CDR3 is 18 residues long. This chain's CDR3 is CASYNWERPRDSTDTQYF. The DNA for the CDR3 is TGTGCCAGCTACAATTGGGAGCGCCCGCGAGACAGCACAGATACGCAGTATTTT.

The chain uses TRBV29-1 and TRBJ2-7; D ambiguous. CDR3 length equals 12 residues. V was pared by 8 bases and J by 1 base, with 12 bases between. Germline CDR1 is SQVTM and CDR2 is ANQGSEA. CDR3 sequence (DNA): TGCAGCTTCAGACTGAAATCCTACGAGCAGTACTTC. Its protein product is CSFRLKSYEQYF.

The chain employs TRBV20-1 and TRBJ2-5; maybe TRBD1 (6 bases). Trimming removed 8 bases at V and 5 bases at J, with 21 bases between. Per germline, CDR1 DFQATT and CDR2 SNEGSKA (reference sequence). The CDR3 sequence is 14 residues long. The CDR3 DNA sequence: TGCAGTACTCTGACCCGGGACATGCAGGAGACCCAGTACTTC. Its protein is CSTLTRDMQETQYF.

For this clonotype: Compared with germline, one end of the junction differs, possibly owing to a read error. The chain combines TRBV24-1 with TRBJ2-3; D gene ambiguous. Germline V lookup: CDR1 KGHDR, CDR2 SFDVKD. This CDR3 has 13 amino acids. In DNA form, the CDR3 reads TGTGTCACCAGTGAGATAAACACAGATACGCAGTATTTT. It specifies CVTSEINTDTQYF.

In its sample, this clonotype was seen many times. This chain links TRBV29-1 with TRBJ1-1; no clear D gene. The CDR3 covers 14 residues. Germline CDR1 SQVTM, CDR2 ANQGSEA. V gave up 2 bases and J gave up 4 bases, with 14 bases separating them. The CDR3 sequence: CSVELEALGTEAFF. CDR3 nucleotides: TGCAGCGTTGAATTGGAGGCCTTGGGCACTGAAGCTTTCTTT.

On this clonotype: A much larger clone lies one base from this, so it may be a read error. The chain combines TRBV12-3 or TRBV12-4 with TRBJ1-6, with unresolved D. Trimming stripped 2 bases from V and 10 bases from J, with 9 bases between. The CDR3 covers 13 residues. The CDR3 bases are TGTGCCAGCAGTTTAAGAGACGTATCACCCCTCCACTTT. Its translation: CASSLRDVSPLHF.

The J gene is TRBJ1-6, the V gene TRBV19; D is ambiguous. The V end was cut by 6 bases, the J end by 6 bases, with 6 bases between. The CDR3 is 12 amino acids. Germline CDR1 and CDR2: LNHDA and SQIVND (reference sequence). Written as DNA, the CDR3 is TGTGCCAGTAGGGGAGTTAATTCACCCCTCCACTTT. Translation: CASRGVNSPLHF. Full variable domain (rest looked up from reference TRBV19 and TRBJ1-6): DGGITQSPKYLFRKEGQNVTLSCEQNLNHDAMYWYRQDPGQGLRLIYYSQIVNDFQKGDIAEGYSVSREKKESFPLTVTSAQKNPTAFYLCASRGVNSPLHFGNGTRLTVT.

This clonotype was recorded at least ten times. The V call is TRBV6-6, the J call TRBJ2-1; 9 nucleotides align to TRBD2. CDR1 MNHNY and CDR2 SVGAGI come from the germline V gene (reference sequence). The CDR3 totals 14 residues. With V trimmed by 0 bases and J by 7 bases, 1 base remained unmatched. The CDR3 reads CASSYSREGNEQFF. The CDR3 region has the DNA TGTGCCAGCAGTTACTCGCGGGAGGGGAATGAGCAGTTCTTC.

This clonotype occurred many times. V usage is TRBV11-1 and J usage is TRBJ2-5; 7 nucleotides match TRBD1. The CDR3 consists of 16 residues. J gave up 5 bases and V 0 bases, and 9 bases lay outside the gene matches. The germline V gene has CDR1 SGHAT and CDR2 FQDESV (reference sequence). CDR3 coding DNA: TGTGCCAGCAGCTTAGCCCAGACAGGGCTGGGGGAGACCCAGTACTTC. Protein sequence: CASSLAQTGLGETQYF.

About this clonotype: A read error may be the cause here, since a much bigger clone is one base away. J is TRBJ2-7 and V is TRBV4-1; 7 bases map to TRBD1. Germline trimming cut 5 bases from V and 0 bases from J; bases unmatched to any gene: 13. Looked up from germline, CDR1 is MGHRA and CDR2 is YSYEKL. The CDR3 contains 17 residues. The CDR3 loop is CASSNPVGDSGSYEQYF. The DNA for the CDR3 is TGCGCCAGCAGCAACCCGGTAGGGGACAGTGGCTCCTACGAGCAGTACTTC.

Concerning this clonotype: Relative to the germline gene, one junction end is altered; a read error may explain this. The genes are TRBV6-2 or TRBV6-3 and TRBJ2-1, with TRBD2 matching over 14 bases. Germline CDR1 and CDR2: MNHEY and SVGEGT. This CDR3 has 14 amino acids. Written as DNA, the CDR3 is TGCGCCATTACGACTAGCGGGGGGGCTCTTAAGCAGTTCTTC. Translating gives CAITTSGGALKQFF.

For this clonotype: At one of its ends the junction is not consistent with the germline gene, which may arise from a read error. The chain recombines TRBV11-2 with TRBJ2-1; D gene uncertain. The CDR3 runs to 14 residues. CDR1 is SGHAT, CDR2 FQNNGV, per germline. CDR3 DNA: TGTGCCAGCAGAGCGTTGGGTAAGTACAATGAGGAGTTCTTC. Encoded protein: CASRALGKYNEEFF.

This clonotype was counted a single time. A clone one base away is much larger, so this may be a read error. In nucleotides, the CDR3 is TGTGCCAGCAGTTCCATGAGGAACGGGAGGATATCCTACGAGCAGTACTTC. This sequence encodes CASSSMRNGRISYEQYF. The J gene is TRBJ2-7, the V gene TRBV12-3 or TRBV12-4; 7 bases map to TRBD2. The CDR3 runs 17 residues. J lost 1 base, V lost 4 bases, and 13 bases had no gene match.